This T cell receptor (beta chain) was profiled in a study of cytomegalovirus exposure and HLA in healthy donors. Both 60 Vbeta primers and 13 Jbeta primers went into the PCR. The assay was immunoSEQ multiplex PCR, and TCRdb's table has in-frame clones only and misses some. The sample lists some 200,000 clones; roughly 73% were seen once. The sample holds a few counts of this clone. At the DNA level, this CDR3 is encoded by other sequences in the same sample as well. Per germline, CDR1 LGHNA and CDR2 YNFKEQ. This CDR3 contains 15 residues. J was trimmed by 3 bases and V by 3 bases; bases with no gene match: 4.

The chain uses TRBV4-2 and TRBJ1-1; 10 positions match TRBD1. The source is a woman in her twenties or thirties in good health and CMV-seronegative. The sample was PBMCs. The CDR3 spells CASSQAGTGDTEAFF. The CDR3 nucleotides read TGTGCCAGCAGCCAGGCCGGGACAGGGGACACTGAAGCTTTCTTT.